The present T cell receptor beta chain was sequenced within a study of cytomegalovirus exposure and HLA in healthy donors. Overall study results and limits: The authors considered a cluster of highly shared sequence variants likely to be a sequencing artifact. Highest at DRB1 and lowest at HLA-C, TCR association rates differed among HLA loci in a later analysis.

Researchers ran the PCR with 60 Vbeta and 13 Jbeta primers. Data came from immunoSEQ multiplex PCR; TCRdb stores just in-frame clones and leaves some out. The sample yields about 170,000 clones, 75% to 85% seen once. V was clipped by 11 bases and J by 0 bases, with 13 bases between them. The CDR3 has 13 amino acids. The V gene's germline CDR1 is SNHLY and CDR2 FYNNEI. With regard to this clone: The antigen remains undetermined.

This receptor was identified in a female donor in good health and CMV-seronegative. Sequences were obtained from PBMCs. The chain links TRBV2 to TRBJ2-5, with D tentatively TRBD2 (5 bases). This chain's CDR3 is CAEKEVYQETQYF. DNA for the CDR3: TGTGCCGAGAAGGAGGTGTACCAAGAGACCCAGTACTTC.